The entry that follows covers one TCR beta chain sequence. The antigen is unknown. The data belong to a study of cytomegalovirus exposure and HLA in healthy donors. Trimming took off 0 bases at V and 4 bases at J, with 11 bases between the two ends. The germline V gene encodes CDR1 SGDLS and CDR2 YYNGEE. The CDR3 totals 15 residues. The PCR used 60 Vbeta and 13 Jbeta primers. The assay was immunoSEQ multiplex PCR, and TCRdb's table has in-frame clones only and misses some. The sample yields 120,000 to 150,000 clones, around 80% seen once. Points from the study as a whole: Most TCR sequences were seen very rarely across donors, but some public TCRs occurred in many. Reportedly, fewer N-insertions than the roughly 700-donor mean appeared in an Asian-associated ancestry cluster in a later analysis.

The source material was PBMCs. J is TRBJ1-3 and V is TRBV9, with TRBD1 as a possible D gene (5 bases). The receptor's source is a young man in good health and CMV-seropositive. DNA for the CDR3: TGTGCCAGCAGCGTAGTTGGGGCGTCAGGAAACACCATATATTTT. It yields the protein CASSVVGASGNTIYF. Supplemented by reference TRBV9 and TRBJ1-3, the full variable domain reads DSGVTQTPKHLITATGQRVTLRCSPRSGDLSVYWYQQSLDQGLQFLIQYYNGEERAKGNILERFSAQQFPDLHSELNLSSLELGDSALYFCASSVVGASGNTIYFGEGSWLTVV.